The rows below give T cell receptor beta chains drawn from one sample of a study of cytomegalovirus exposure and HLA in healthy donors. Repertoires were generated with immunoSEQ multiplex PCR, while TCRdb's copy carries only in-frame clones and drops some. The sample lists roughly 180,000 clones, more than 70% occurring once. The sample consisted of PBMCs. The origin of the receptors is a girl aged 5-17 years in good health and CMV-seropositive. CDR3s include the opening cysteine and the closing phenylalanine or tryptophan. D genes are given only for firm matches. Where a row states a size, it is once, few, many or the class of an expanded clone; other rows omit it.

d_gene: NA
j_gene: TRBJ2-6
abundance: once
v_gene: TRBV18
CDR3nt: TGTGCCAGCTCACCAAACGGGTATGGGGCCAACGTCCTGACTTTC
CDR3aa: CASSPNGYGANVLTF

d_gene: TRBD1
j_gene: TRBJ2-1
abundance: NA
v_gene: TRBV5-8
CDR3nt: TGTGCCAGCAGCGCCCCACAGGGGTTTGAGCAGTTCTTC
CDR3aa: CASSAPQGFEQFF

d_gene: NA
j_gene: TRBJ1-2
abundance: NA
v_gene: TRBV6-5
CDR3nt: TGTGCCAGCAGGGACTTTGGACAGTTTGGCTACACCTTC
CDR3aa: CASRDFGQFGYTF

d_gene: NA
j_gene: TRBJ1-1
abundance: NA
v_gene: TRBV7-9
CDR3nt: TGTGCCAGCAGCTTAGACGGGTTGAGCACTGAAGCTTTCTTT
CDR3aa: CASSLDGLSTEAFF

d_gene: NA
j_gene: TRBJ1-5
abundance: NA
v_gene: TRBV19
CDR3nt: TGTGCCAGTAGTGCGGGCCCTTTCAGCAATCAGCCCCAGCATTTT
CDR3aa: CASSAGPFSNQPQHF

d_gene: TRBD1
j_gene: TRBJ1-1
abundance: NA
v_gene: TRBV7-9
CDR3nt: TGTGCCAGCAGCTCGGGACAGGGGTTGGAAGCTTTCTTT
CDR3aa: CASSSGQGLEAFF

d_gene: NA
j_gene: TRBJ2-7
abundance: NA
v_gene: TRBV7-9
CDR3nt: TGTGCCAGCAGACCTAGCGCTGCCTACGAGCAGTACTTC
CDR3aa: CASRPSAAYEQYF

d_gene: TRBD2
j_gene: TRBJ2-1
abundance: NA
v_gene: TRBV30
CDR3nt: TGTGCCTGGAGGAGGACTAGCGGGAATGAGCAGTTCTTC
CDR3aa: CAWRRTSGNEQFF

d_gene: TRBD1
j_gene: TRBJ1-2
abundance: NA
v_gene: TRBV7-2
CDR3nt: TGTGCCAGCAGCTTAGAGAGGGGGCCGTACTATGGCTACACCTTC
CDR3aa: CASSLERGPYYGYTF

d_gene: NA
j_gene: TRBJ2-1
abundance: few
v_gene: TRBV10-3
CDR3nt: TGTGCCATCAGCACAGGGGAGGCCTACAATGAGCAGTTCTTC
CDR3aa: CAISTGEAYNEQFF

d_gene: NA
j_gene: TRBJ2-5
abundance: NA
v_gene: TRBV30
CDR3nt: TGTGCCTGGAGTGTAGTTGGAGGGGAGACCCAGTACTTC
CDR3aa: CAWSVVGGETQYF

d_gene: NA
j_gene: TRBJ1-4
abundance: NA
v_gene: TRBV19
CDR3nt: TGTGCCAGGACGAAGTTGATTGCGGGTGTTAATGAAAAACTGTTTTTT
CDR3aa: CARTKLIAGVNEKLFF

d_gene: NA
j_gene: TRBJ2-5
abundance: NA
v_gene: TRBV7-2
CDR3nt: TGTGCCAGCAGCTTGGCAGGGTCCACCCAGTACTTC
CDR3aa: CASSLAGSTQYF

d_gene: NA
j_gene: TRBJ2-3
abundance: NA
v_gene: TRBV7-9
CDR3nt: TGTGCCAGCAGCTCAACAGGGTTTAGCACAGATACGCAGTATTTT
CDR3aa: CASSSTGFSTDTQYF

d_gene: NA
j_gene: TRBJ2-7
abundance: NA
v_gene: TRBV9
CDR3nt: TGTGCCAGCAGCTCGACTCCGACCTACGAGCAGTACTTC
CDR3aa: CASSSTPTYEQYF

d_gene: TRBD2
j_gene: TRBJ2-7
abundance: NA
v_gene: TRBV14
CDR3nt: TGTGCCAGCAGTCTGTCTAGCGGCTCCTACGAGCAGTACTTC
CDR3aa: CASSLSSGSYEQYF

d_gene: NA
j_gene: TRBJ2-3
abundance: NA
v_gene: TRBV5-6
CDR3nt: TGTGCCAGCAGCTTGATCAGGGCCAACACAGATACGCAGTATTTT
CDR3aa: CASSLIRANTDTQYF

d_gene: NA
j_gene: TRBJ2-3
abundance: NA
v_gene: TRBV7-2
CDR3nt: TGTGCCAGCAGCTCAGGGGGGCCAGGGTCCACAGATACGCAGTATTTT
CDR3aa: CASSSGGPGSTDTQYF

d_gene: TRBD2
j_gene: TRBJ2-7
abundance: NA
v_gene: TRBV19
CDR3nt: TGTGCCAGTAGTAGATCCGGCACTAGCGGGAGCTCCTACGAGCAGTACTTC
CDR3aa: CASSRSGTSGSSYEQYF

d_gene: TRBD1
j_gene: TRBJ2-7
abundance: NA
v_gene: TRBV4-1
CDR3nt: TGCGCCAGCAGCCAAGAACCGATGGGGACAGGGCTCACCTACGAGCAGTACTTC
CDR3aa: CASSQEPMGTGLTYEQYF

d_gene: NA
j_gene: TRBJ2-7
abundance: NA
v_gene: TRBV4-1
CDR3nt: TGCGCCAGCAGCCAAGAGGCACAAGGGGATTACGAGCAGTACTTC
CDR3aa: CASSQEAQGDYEQYF

d_gene: TRBD2
j_gene: TRBJ2-3
abundance: few
v_gene: TRBV4-2
CDR3nt: TGTGCCAGCAGCCAAGGACTAGCGGGAGGGCCTAGCACAGATACGCAGTATTTT
CDR3aa: CASSQGLAGGPSTDTQYF

d_gene: NA
j_gene: TRBJ2-1
abundance: NA
v_gene: TRBV19
CDR3nt: TGTGCCAGTTTGGAGCCCTCCTACAATGAGCAGTTCTTC
CDR3aa: CASLEPSYNEQFF

d_gene: NA
j_gene: TRBJ1-2
abundance: NA
v_gene: TRBV5-6
CDR3nt: TGTGCCAGCAGCTTGGGCGGGGCCGACTATGGCTACACCTTC
CDR3aa: CASSLGGADYGYTF

d_gene: NA
j_gene: TRBJ2-3
abundance: NA
v_gene: TRBV30
CDR3nt: TGTGCCTGGAGTGTTGGTGGGAGCAGCGCAGATACGCAGTATTTT
CDR3aa: CAWSVGGSSADTQYF

d_gene: TRBD1
j_gene: TRBJ1-2
abundance: NA
v_gene: TRBV29-1
CDR3nt: TGCAGCGTCCCCGCGAGGACAGGGCTTCTGAACTATGGCTACACCTTC
CDR3aa: CSVPARTGLLNYGYTF

d_gene: TRBD2
j_gene: TRBJ2-2
abundance: NA
v_gene: TRBV29-1
CDR3nt: TGCAGCGTTGAAAGACTAGCGCCGCATGGTGGGACCGGGGAGCTGTTTTTT
CDR3aa: CSVERLAPHGGTGELFF

d_gene: TRBD2
j_gene: TRBJ2-2
abundance: few
v_gene: TRBV4-2
CDR3nt: TGTGCCAGCAGCCTCTTTAGCGGGAGTGGCGGGGAGCTGTTTTTT
CDR3aa: CASSLFSGSGGELFF

d_gene: TRBD1
j_gene: TRBJ1-2
abundance: NA
v_gene: TRBV6-1
CDR3nt: TGTGCCAGCAGTGAGGACAGGGGGCTCGTTGCCGCTGTTCATGGCTACACCTTC
CDR3aa: CASSEDRGLVAAVHGYTF

d_gene: TRBD1
j_gene: TRBJ2-7
abundance: NA
v_gene: TRBV13
CDR3nt: TGTGCCAGCAGCCCCGGGACAGCCTACGAGCAGTACTTC
CDR3aa: CASSPGTAYEQYF

d_gene: NA
j_gene: TRBJ2-7
abundance: NA
v_gene: TRBV12-5
CDR3nt: NA
CDR3aa: CASGLGTGEQYF

d_gene: NA
j_gene: TRBJ2-1
abundance: NA
v_gene: TRBV21-1
CDR3nt: TGTGCCAGCACCCATTGGGGGAGGGCCCCCTACTACTACAATGAGCAGTTCTTC
CDR3aa: CASTHWGRAPYYYNEQFF

d_gene: TRBD2
j_gene: TRBJ2-7
abundance: NA
v_gene: TRBV10-1
CDR3nt: TGCGCCAGCAGTGGACTAGCGCTACACGAGCAGTACTTC
CDR3aa: CASSGLALHEQYF

d_gene: NA
j_gene: TRBJ1-1
abundance: NA
v_gene: TRBV5-1
CDR3nt: TGCGCCAGCAGCTTGACAGGGCCCAACACTGAAGCTTTCTTT
CDR3aa: CASSLTGPNTEAFF

d_gene: NA
j_gene: TRBJ2-7
abundance: NA
v_gene: TRBV10-1
CDR3nt: TGCGCCAGCACTCCGGGACACTCCTCCTACGAGCAGTACTTC
CDR3aa: CASTPGHSSYEQYF

d_gene: TRBD2
j_gene: TRBJ2-7
abundance: NA
v_gene: TRBV19
CDR3nt: TGTGCCAGTAGTCCAGGTGGTAGCGGGGCCTCCTACGAGCAGTACTTC
CDR3aa: CASSPGGSGASYEQYF

d_gene: TRBD1
j_gene: TRBJ2-3
abundance: few
v_gene: TRBV6-1
CDR3nt: TGTGCCAGCAGTGAAGGCAGGGGGCCAGATACGCAGTATTTT
CDR3aa: CASSEGRGPDTQYF

d_gene: TRBD2
j_gene: TRBJ2-1
abundance: NA
v_gene: TRBV29-1
CDR3nt: TGCAGCGTAAGCGGGAGCCCCTACAATGAGCAGTTCTTC
CDR3aa: CSVSGSPYNEQFF

d_gene: NA
j_gene: TRBJ1-2
abundance: NA
v_gene: TRBV6-1
CDR3nt: TGTGCCAGCAGGACCTGGGAGGTTAAGGGCTATGGCTACACCTTC
CDR3aa: CASRTWEVKGYGYTF

d_gene: TRBD1
j_gene: TRBJ2-7
abundance: few
v_gene: TRBV6-4
CDR3nt: TGTGCCAGCAGGACCGACAGGGGCGAGCAGTACTTC
CDR3aa: CASRTDRGEQYF

d_gene: TRBD2
j_gene: TRBJ2-5
abundance: NA
v_gene: TRBV7-9
CDR3nt: TGTGCCAGCAGCCCTACTAGCGGCAGGTACCAAGAGACCCAGTACTTC
CDR3aa: CASSPTSGRYQETQYF

d_gene: TRBD2
j_gene: TRBJ2-1
abundance: NA
v_gene: TRBV5-6
CDR3nt: TGTGCCAGCAGCTTGGGACTAGCGGACAATGAGCAGTTCTTC
CDR3aa: CASSLGLADNEQFF

d_gene: TRBD1
j_gene: TRBJ1-5
abundance: few
v_gene: TRBV18
CDR3nt: TGTGCCAGCTCTAGGACAGGTCCTAATCAGCCCCAGCATTTT
CDR3aa: CASSRTGPNQPQHF

d_gene: NA
j_gene: TRBJ1-3
abundance: NA
v_gene: TRBV19
CDR3nt: TGTGCCAGTACCGCGGGGGGAAACACCATATATTTT
CDR3aa: CASTAGGNTIYF

d_gene: TRBD2
j_gene: TRBJ2-7
abundance: NA
v_gene: TRBV29-1
CDR3nt: TGCAGCGTTGGGGGCTGGCGTACTAGCGGGAGCTACGAGCAGTACTTC
CDR3aa: CSVGGWRTSGSYEQYF

d_gene: TRBD2
j_gene: TRBJ2-7
abundance: NA
v_gene: TRBV10-3
CDR3nt: TGTGCCATCAGAACTAGCGGCCCCTACGAGCAGTACTTC
CDR3aa: CAIRTSGPYEQYF

d_gene: TRBD1
j_gene: TRBJ2-7
abundance: NA
v_gene: TRBV4-1
CDR3nt: TGCGCCAGCAGCCAAGACCGGGACAGGGGCCCCTTAGGGTCCTACGAGCAGTACTTC
CDR3aa: CASSQDRDRGPLGSYEQYF

d_gene: TRBD1
j_gene: TRBJ2-7
abundance: NA
v_gene: TRBV7-9
CDR3nt: TGTGCCAGCAGCTTAGGTTTCGCGACAGGGGGCGAAGAGCAGTACTTC
CDR3aa: CASSLGFATGGEEQYF

d_gene: TRBD1
j_gene: TRBJ2-5
abundance: NA
v_gene: TRBV11-3
CDR3nt: TGTGCCAGCAGCTCTGGACAGGCGGCCTTCCAAGAGACCCAGTACTTC
CDR3aa: CASSSGQAAFQETQYF

d_gene: NA
j_gene: TRBJ2-5
abundance: NA
v_gene: TRBV5-1
CDR3nt: TGCGCCAGCAGCTTCGGAGGACCAAACAAAGGGGAGACCCAGTACTTC
CDR3aa: CASSFGGPNKGETQYF

d_gene: NA
j_gene: TRBJ2-7
abundance: NA
v_gene: TRBV29-1
CDR3nt: TGCAGCGTCGCCGGGGTCCCGAGCTCCTACGAGCAGTACTTC
CDR3aa: CSVAGVPSSYEQYF